The source of this T cell receptor (beta chain) is a study of immune evolution from preneoplasia to lung adenocarcinoma. Study-wide background: HLA loss of heterozygosity: about 7% AIS, over 12% MIA, 30% to 35% ADC, none AAH.

About this clone: Its antigen is still unknown.

CDR3 length: 15 amino acids. The ends lost 2 bases at V and 7 bases at J; junction bases unmatched: 11. Germline-derived CDR1 and CDR2 are GTSNPN and SVGIG (reference sequence). Nucleic acids came from premalignant or tumor cells enriched by macro-dissection. Study outcomes and limitations: Later-stage lesions seemingly showed higher T cell density and diversity than normal lung. Top clone frequencies peaked in normal lung, apparently declining through invasive adenocarcinoma.

The assay was immunoSEQ multiplex PCR, and TCRdb's table has in-frame clones only and misses some. The sample carries 15,000 to 20,000 clones, 65% to 90% recorded once. Sequencing input: FFPE invasive lung adenocarcinoma tissue. The sequence was collected from a person aged 65 to 85 with invasive lung adenocarcinoma. The chain links TRBV30 to TRBJ2-1; 7 nucleotides line up with TRBD1. The CDR3 coding sequence is TGTGCCTGGAGTCCGCCTCCCACAGGGGCTAATGAGCAGTTCTTC. Amino acids: CAWSPPPTGANEQFF.